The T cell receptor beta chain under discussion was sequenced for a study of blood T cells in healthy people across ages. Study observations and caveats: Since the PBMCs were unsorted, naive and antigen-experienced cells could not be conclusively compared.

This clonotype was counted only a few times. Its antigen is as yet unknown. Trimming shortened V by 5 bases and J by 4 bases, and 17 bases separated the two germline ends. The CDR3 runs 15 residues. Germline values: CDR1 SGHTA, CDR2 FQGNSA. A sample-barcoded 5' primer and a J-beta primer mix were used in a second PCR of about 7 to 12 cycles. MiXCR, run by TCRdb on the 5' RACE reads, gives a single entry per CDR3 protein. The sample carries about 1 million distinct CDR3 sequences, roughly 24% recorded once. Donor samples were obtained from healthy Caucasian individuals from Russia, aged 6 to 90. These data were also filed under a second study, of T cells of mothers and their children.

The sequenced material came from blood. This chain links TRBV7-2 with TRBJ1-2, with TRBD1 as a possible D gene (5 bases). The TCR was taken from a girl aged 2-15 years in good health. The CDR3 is CASSTSAGTRYGYTF. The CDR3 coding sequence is TGTGCCAGCAGCACGTCAGCCGGGACCCGCTATGGCTACACCTTC.